This T cell receptor beta chain was found in a study of shared clonotypes between healthy human individuals. Study-wide context: Used for every donor were three CD4 naive, three CD4 memory, two CD8 naive and one CD8 memory plate.

Source study methods: Junction-only immunoSEQ data arrived without quality scores, meaning filtering differed. TCRdb's copy holds only in-frame clones and misses some; the assay was immunoSEQ multiplex PCR. V, J and clone size derive from that table, while D and trimming were established from the DNA sequence. The sample gives some 2,400,000 clones, under 97% of which show up once; around 0.13% is in the top ten. This CDR3 contains 14 residues. In germline, CDR1 is LGHNA, CDR2 YNFKEQ. The ends were cut back, 0 bases at V and 1 base at J, with 4 bases in the middle. This sequence was found in a man between 18 and 29 years old in good health. The sequenced material came from naive CD4+ T cells sorted from blood. Sample subset: CD45RA+ positively selected. The chain employs TRBV4-2 and TRBJ1-5, with no clear D. The CDR3: CASSQDSSNQPQHF. CDR3 DNA: TGTGCCAGCAGCCAAGACTCCAGCAATCAGCCCCAGCATTTT.